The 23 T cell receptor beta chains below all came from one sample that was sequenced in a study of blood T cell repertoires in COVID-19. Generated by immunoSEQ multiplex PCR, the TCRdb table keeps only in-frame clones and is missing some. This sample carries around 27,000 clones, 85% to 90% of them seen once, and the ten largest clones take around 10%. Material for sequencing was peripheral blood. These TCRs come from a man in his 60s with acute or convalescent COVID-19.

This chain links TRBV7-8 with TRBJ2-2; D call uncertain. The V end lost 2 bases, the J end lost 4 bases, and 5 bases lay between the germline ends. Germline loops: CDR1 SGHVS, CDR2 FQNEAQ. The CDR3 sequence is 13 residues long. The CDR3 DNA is TGTGCCAGCAGCTTAAGAGCCACCGGGGAGCTGTTTTTT. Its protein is CASSLRATGELFF.

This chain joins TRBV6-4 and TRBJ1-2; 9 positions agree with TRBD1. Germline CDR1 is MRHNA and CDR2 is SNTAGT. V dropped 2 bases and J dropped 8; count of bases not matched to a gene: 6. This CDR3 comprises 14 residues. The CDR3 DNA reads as TGTGCCAGCAGTGACCCACAGGGGGCGCTGGGCTACACCTTC. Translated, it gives CASSDPQGALGYTF.

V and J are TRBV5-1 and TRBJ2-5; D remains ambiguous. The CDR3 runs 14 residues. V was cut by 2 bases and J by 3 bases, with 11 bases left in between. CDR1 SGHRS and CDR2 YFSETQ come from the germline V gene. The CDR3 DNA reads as TGCGCCAGCAGCTTTAGTAGTTCGAAAGAGACCCAGTACTTC. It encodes CASSFSSSKETQYF.

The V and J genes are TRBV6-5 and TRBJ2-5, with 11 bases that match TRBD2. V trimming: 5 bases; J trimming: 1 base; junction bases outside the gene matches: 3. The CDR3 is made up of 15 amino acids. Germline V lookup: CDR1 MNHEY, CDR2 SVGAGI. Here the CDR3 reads CASSHLAGGQETQYF. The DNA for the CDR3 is TGTGCCAGCAGTCATCTAGCGGGGGGCCAAGAGACCCAGTACTTC.

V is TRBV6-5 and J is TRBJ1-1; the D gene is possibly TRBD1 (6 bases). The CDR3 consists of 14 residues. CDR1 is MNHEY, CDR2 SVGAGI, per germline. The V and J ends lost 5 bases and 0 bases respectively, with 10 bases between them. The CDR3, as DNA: TGTGCCAGCAGTAGGGACAAATTGAACACTGAAGCTTTCTTT. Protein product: CASSRDKLNTEAFF.

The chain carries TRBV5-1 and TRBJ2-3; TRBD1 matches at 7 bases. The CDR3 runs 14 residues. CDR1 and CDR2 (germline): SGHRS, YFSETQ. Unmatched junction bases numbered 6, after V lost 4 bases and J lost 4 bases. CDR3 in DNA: TGCGCCAGCAGCCCTCTAGGGGGCGCAGATACGCAGTATTTT. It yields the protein CASSPLGGADTQYF. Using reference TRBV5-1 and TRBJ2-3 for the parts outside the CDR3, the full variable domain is KAGVTQTPRYLIKTRGQQVTLSCSPISGHRSVSWYQQTPGQGLQFLFEYFSETQRNKGNFPGRFSGRQFSNSRSEMNVSTLELGDSALYLCASSPLGGADTQYFGPGTRLTVL.

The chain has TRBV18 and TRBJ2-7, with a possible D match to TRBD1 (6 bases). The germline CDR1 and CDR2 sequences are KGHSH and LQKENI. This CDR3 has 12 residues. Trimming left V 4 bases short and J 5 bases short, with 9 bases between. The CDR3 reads CASSLNRDEQYF. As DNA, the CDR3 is TGTGCCAGCTCACTGAACAGGGACGAGCAGTACTTC. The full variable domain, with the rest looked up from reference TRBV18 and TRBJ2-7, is NAGVMQNPRHLVRRRGQEARLRCSPMKGHSHVYWYRQLPEEGLKFMVYLQKENIIDESGMPKERFSAEFPKEGPSILRIQQVVRGDSAAYFCASSLNRDEQYFGPGTRLTVT.

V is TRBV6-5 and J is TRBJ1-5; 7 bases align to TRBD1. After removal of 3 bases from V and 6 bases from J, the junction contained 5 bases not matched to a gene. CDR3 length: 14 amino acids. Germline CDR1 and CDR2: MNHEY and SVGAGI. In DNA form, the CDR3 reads TGTGCCAGCAGTTATAGGCAGGGGGGTCAGCCCCAGCATTTT. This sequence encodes CASSYRQGGQPQHF.

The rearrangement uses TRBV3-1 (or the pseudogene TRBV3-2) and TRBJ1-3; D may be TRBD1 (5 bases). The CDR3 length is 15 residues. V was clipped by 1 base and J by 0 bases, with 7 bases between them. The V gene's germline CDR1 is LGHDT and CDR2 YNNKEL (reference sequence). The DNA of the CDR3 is TGTGCCAGCAGCCAAGTGGGGGGCTCTGGAAACACCATATATTTT. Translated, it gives CASSQVGGSGNTIYF.

The CDR3 bases are TGTGCCAGCAGTTTCCAGCCGGGACTAGCGGGAGAGGATGAGCAGTTCTTC. This encodes CASSFQPGLAGEDEQFF. The chain couples TRBV27 to TRBJ2-1; 14 nucleotides align to TRBD2. Trimming at V came to 3 bases and at J to 8 bases, leaving 9 bases not matched to a gene. The CDR3 loop spans 17 amino acids. CDR1 is MNHEY, CDR2 SMNVEV, per germline (reference sequence).

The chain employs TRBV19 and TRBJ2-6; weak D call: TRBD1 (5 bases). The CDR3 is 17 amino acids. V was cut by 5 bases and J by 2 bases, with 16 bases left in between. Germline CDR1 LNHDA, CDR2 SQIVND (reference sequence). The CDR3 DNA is TGTGCCAGTAGTTCCCAGGGCATATTGGCTGGGGCCAACGTCCTGACTTTC. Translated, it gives CASSSQGILAGANVLTF.

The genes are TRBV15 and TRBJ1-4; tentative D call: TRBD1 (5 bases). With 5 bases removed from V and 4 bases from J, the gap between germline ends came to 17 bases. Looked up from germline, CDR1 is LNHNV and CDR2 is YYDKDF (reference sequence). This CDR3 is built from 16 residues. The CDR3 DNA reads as TGTGCCACCAGCCGATTTCGACAGCAAGTTAATGAAAAACTGTTTTTT. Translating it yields CATSRFRQQVNEKLFF.

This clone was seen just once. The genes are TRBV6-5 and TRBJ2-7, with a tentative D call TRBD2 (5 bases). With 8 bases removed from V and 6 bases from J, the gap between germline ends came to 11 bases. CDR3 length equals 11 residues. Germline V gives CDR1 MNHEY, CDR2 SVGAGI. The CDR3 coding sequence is TGTGCCAGCGCATATCGGGGCGAGCAGTACTTC. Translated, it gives CASAYRGEQYF.

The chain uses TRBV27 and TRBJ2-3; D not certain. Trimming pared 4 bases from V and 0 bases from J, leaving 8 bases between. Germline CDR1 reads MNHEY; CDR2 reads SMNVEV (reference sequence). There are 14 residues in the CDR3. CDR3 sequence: CASSSVSSTDTQYF. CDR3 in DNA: TGTGCCAGCAGTTCCGTATCTAGCACAGATACGCAGTATTTT.

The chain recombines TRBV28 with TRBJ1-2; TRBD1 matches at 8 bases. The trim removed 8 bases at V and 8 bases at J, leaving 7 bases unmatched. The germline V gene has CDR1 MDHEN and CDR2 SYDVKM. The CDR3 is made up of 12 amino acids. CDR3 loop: CASFSGGVGYTF. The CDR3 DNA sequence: TGTGCCAGCTTCTCAGGGGGCGTCGGCTACACCTTC.

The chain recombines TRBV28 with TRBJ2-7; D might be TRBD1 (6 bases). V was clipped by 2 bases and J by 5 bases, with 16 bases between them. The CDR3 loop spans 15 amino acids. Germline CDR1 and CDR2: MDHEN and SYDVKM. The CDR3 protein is CASSLGRDTINEQYF. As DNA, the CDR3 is TGTGCCAGCAGTTTAGGCCGGGACACGATCAACGAGCAGTACTTC.

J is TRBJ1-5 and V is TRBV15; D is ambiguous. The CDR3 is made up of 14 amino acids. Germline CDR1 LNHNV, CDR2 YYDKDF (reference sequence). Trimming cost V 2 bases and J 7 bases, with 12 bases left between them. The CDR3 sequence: CATSRTDEQQPQHF. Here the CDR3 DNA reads TGTGCCACCAGCAGAACAGACGAACAACAGCCCCAGCATTTT.

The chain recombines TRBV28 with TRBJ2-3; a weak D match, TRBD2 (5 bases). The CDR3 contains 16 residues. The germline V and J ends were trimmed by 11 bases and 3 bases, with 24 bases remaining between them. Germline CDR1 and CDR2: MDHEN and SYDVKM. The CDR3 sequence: CAGIPPGGLGTDTQYF. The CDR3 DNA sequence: TGTGCCGGCATTCCCCCCGGCGGGTTGGGAACAGATACGCAGTATTTT.

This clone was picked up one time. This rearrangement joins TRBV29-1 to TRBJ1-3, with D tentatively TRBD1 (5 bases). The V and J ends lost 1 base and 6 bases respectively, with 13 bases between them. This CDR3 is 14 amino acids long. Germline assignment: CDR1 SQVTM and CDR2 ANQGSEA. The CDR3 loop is CSVEGQGKPNTIYF. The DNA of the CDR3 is TGCAGCGTTGAAGGGCAGGGTAAACCAAACACCATATATTTT.

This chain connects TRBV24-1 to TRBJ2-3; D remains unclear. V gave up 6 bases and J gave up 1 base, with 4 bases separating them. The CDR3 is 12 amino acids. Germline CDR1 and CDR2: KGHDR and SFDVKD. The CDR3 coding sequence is TGTGCCACCAGTTCAGGCACAGATACGCAGTATTTT. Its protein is CATSSGTDTQYF.

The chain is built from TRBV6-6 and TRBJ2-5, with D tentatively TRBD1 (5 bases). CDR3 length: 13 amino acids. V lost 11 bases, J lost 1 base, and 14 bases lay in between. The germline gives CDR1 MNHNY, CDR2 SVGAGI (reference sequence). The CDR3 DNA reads TGTGCCGCCAGAACAGGAACCCAAGAGACCCAGTACTTC. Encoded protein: CAARTGTQETQYF.

CDR3 residues: CASSLEANTEAFF. CDR3 sequence (DNA): TGCGCCAGCAGCTTGGAAGCTAACACTGAAGCTTTCTTT. The chain links TRBV5-1 to TRBJ1-1; D ambiguous. CDR1 and CDR2 (germline): SGHRS, YFSETQ. Trimming left V 0 bases short and J 2 bases short, with 5 bases between. This CDR3 region has 13 residues.

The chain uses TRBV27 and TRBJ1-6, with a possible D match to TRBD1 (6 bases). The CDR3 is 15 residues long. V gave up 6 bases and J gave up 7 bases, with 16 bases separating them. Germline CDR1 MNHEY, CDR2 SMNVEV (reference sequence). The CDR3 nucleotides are TGTGCCAGCAGCCCTTCAGGGGAGGGGAATTCACCCCTCCACTTT. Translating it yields CASSPSGEGNSPLHF.